The 14 T cell receptor beta chains given below trace back to one sample, sequenced in a study of T cell repertoires in cytomegalovirus infection. MiXCR, applied by TCRdb to the reads, yields one record per CDR3 protein. The sample comprises about 60,000 distinct CDR3 sequences, around 20% of which are singletons, and roughly 60% rests with the top ten. What these receptors recognize is not known. The material sequenced was CD8+ T cells from cultured PBMCs, taken from culture after CMV antigen stimulation. These receptors came from a human donor in good health (CMV status not recorded). Some clones in this sample may be carry-over from other donors' samples.

This clonotype was counted between two and nine times. One junction end does not reproduce the germline sequence, and a read error may be involved. The chain is built from TRBV4-1 and TRBJ2-5, with D perhaps given as TRBD1 or TRBD2 (5 bases each). Germline values: CDR1 MGHRA, CDR2 YSYEKL. This CDR3 spans 13 amino acids. In nucleotides, the CDR3 is TGTGCCAGCAGCCAAAAAGGGGAGGAGACCCAGTACTTC. It codes for CASSQKGEETQYF.

The V gene is TRBV5-4, the J gene TRBJ1-4, with 7 bases aligning to TRBD1. This CDR3 region has 14 residues. The J segment lost 7 bases and the V segment lost 4 bases, leaving 7 bases of the junction unmatched. CDR1 is SGHNT, CDR2 YYREEE, per germline (reference sequence). CDR3 in DNA: TGTGCCAGCAGCCCACAGGGGCGTGGTGAAAAACTGTTTTTT. As protein: CASSPQGRGEKLFF.

This clonotype has only a few counts. The V call is TRBV7-2, the J call TRBJ2-1; TRBD2 matches at 7 bases. The CDR3 runs 14 residues. Germline lookup yields CDR1 SGHTA and CDR2 FQGNSA. After removal of 3 bases from V and 8 bases from J, the junction contained 7 bases not matched to a gene. The CDR3 sequence is CASSLGGSAYEQFF. The CDR3 DNA is TGTGCCAGCAGCTTGGGGGGGTCTGCCTATGAGCAGTTCTTC.

This chain uses TRBV27 with TRBJ2-7; 7 bases map to TRBD1. The CDR3 is 14 residues long. Germline lookup yields CDR1 MNHEY and CDR2 SMNVEV (reference sequence). V dropped 2 bases and J dropped 4; count of bases not matched to a gene: 5. This chain's CDR3 is CASSLPTGPYEQYF. In DNA, the CDR3 is TGTGCCAGCAGTTTACCGACAGGGCCTTACGAGCAGTACTTC.

The chain has TRBV7-8 and TRBJ1-1; D gene ambiguous. CDR1 SGHVS and CDR2 FQNEAQ come from the germline V gene. The V end lost 5 bases, the J end lost 1 base, and 8 bases lay between the germline ends. CDR3 length: 13 residues. The CDR3 spells CASSPPGNTEAFF. The CDR3 DNA reads TGTGCCAGCAGCCCCCCCGGGAACACTGAAGCTTTCTTT.

The chain links TRBV6-2 or TRBV6-3 to TRBJ1-4; TRBD1 matches at 10 bases. The CDR3 sequence is 18 residues long. The germline V gene has CDR1 MNHEY and CDR2 SVGEGT. J gave up 8 bases and V 2 bases, and 14 bases lay outside the gene matches. The CDR3 is CASSYTGATGGVMEKLFF. The DNA of the CDR3 is TGTGCCAGCAGTTACACGGGGGCGACAGGGGGCGTGATGGAAAAACTGTTTTTT.

This clonotype showed up just a few times. The gene calls are TRBV6-6 and TRBJ2-7; D is perhaps TRBD1 (6 bases). The CDR3 spans 14 residues. The germline V and J ends were trimmed by 1 base and 0 bases, with 7 bases remaining between them. Germline V gene lookup returns CDR1 MNHNY and CDR2 SVGAGI (reference sequence). CDR3 loop: CASSYLDSSYEQYF. In DNA form, the CDR3 reads TGTGCCAGCAGTTACTTGGACAGCTCCTACGAGCAGTACTTC.

This clonotype was observed at least ten times. The rearrangement uses TRBV7-9 and TRBJ2-5; 11 nucleotides match TRBD2. The CDR3 is 17 residues long. The J segment lost 0 bases and the V segment lost 4 bases, leaving 7 bases of the junction unmatched. Per germline, CDR1 SEHNR and CDR2 FQNEAQ (reference sequence). The CDR3 region is CASSSGASGGYQETQYF. Written as DNA, the CDR3 is TGTGCCAGCAGCTCGGGAGCTAGCGGGGGGTACCAAGAGACCCAGTACTTC.

This clonotype was seen a handful of times. J is TRBJ2-7 and V is TRBV7-2, with TRBD2 identical over 8 bases. The CDR3 is made up of 17 amino acids. Germline V gives CDR1 SGHTA, CDR2 FQGNSA. V dropped 5 bases and J dropped 0; count of bases not matched to a gene: 12. The CDR3 reads CASSPPSGGRLSYEQYF. DNA of the CDR3: TGTGCCAGCAGCCCCCCGTCGGGAGGGCGCCTCTCCTACGAGCAGTACTTC.

The chain joins TRBV12-5 to TRBJ1-5; D perhaps matches TRBD1 (6 bases). CDR3 size: 13 residues. Germline CDR1 LGHNT, CDR2 FRNRAP. V gave up 1 base and J gave up 7 bases, with 8 bases separating them. The chain's CDR3 is CASGLEGGQPQHF. CDR3 coding DNA: TGTGCTAGTGGTTTGGAGGGGGGCCAGCCCCAGCATTTT.

The CDR3 region is CASSKGTSGDYDRYF. As DNA, the CDR3 is TGTGCCAGCAGCAAGGGGACTAGCGGGGATTATGACCGGTACTTC. The rearrangement joins TRBV3-1 to TRBJ2-5; 13 bases are shared with TRBD2. With 5 bases clipped from V and 13 bases from J, the junction kept 13 bases outside the gene matches. This CDR3 is built from 15 residues. Germline CDR1 LGHDT, CDR2 YNNKEL (reference sequence).

The rearrangement uses TRBV9 and TRBJ2-7, with TRBD1 matching 10 bases. Trimming removed 2 bases from V and 2 bases from J; junction bases left unmatched: 4. This CDR3 is 15 amino acids long. Germline V gene lookup returns CDR1 SGDLS and CDR2 YYNGEE. This CDR3 is CASSVYGTGAYEQYF. In nucleotides, the CDR3 is TGTGCCAGCAGCGTGTATGGGACAGGGGCCTACGAGCAGTACTTC.

The chain recombines TRBV7-3 with TRBJ2-1; TRBD1 is a possible D gene (5 bases). The V gene lost 7 bases and the J gene lost 1 base, with 14 bases spanning the gap. CDR1 and CDR2 (germline): SGHTA, FQGTGA. The CDR3 consists of 15 residues. DNA for the CDR3: TGTGCCAGCATCGTAAGGGGTTCATCCTACAATGAGCAGTTCTTC. Its translation is CASIVRGSSYNEQFF.

This clonotype appeared many times. This rearrangement joins TRBV19 to TRBJ2-7; D unresolved. V lost 1 base to trimming and J lost 5 bases, with 3 bases between them. Germline CDR1 is LNHDA and CDR2 is SQIVND (reference sequence). The CDR3 contains 11 residues. This CDR3 reads CASSIADEQYF. For the CDR3, the DNA is TGTGCCAGTAGTATAGCAGACGAGCAGTACTTC.